This T cell receptor beta chain is drawn from a study of blood T cell repertoires in COVID-19. Study-level background: T cells, B-cell-depleted T cells, or PBMCs supplied cDNA or gDNA.

Per the original methods: Estimated nucleated cell counts came from reference gene primer amplification. The table came from immunoSEQ multiplex PCR; TCRdb's copy has only in-frame clones and leaves some out. V and J calls and clone size follow that table, whereas D and trimming were derived from the DNA. This sample has about 290,000 clones, with roughly 90% found just once. The Seattle site enrolled patients during active infection and followed them longitudinally. The CDR3 sequence is 14 residues long. Trimming left V 7 bases short and J 1 base short, with 13 bases between. Germline V gives CDR1 SNHLY, CDR2 FYNNEI.

The rearrangement links TRBV2 to TRBJ1-1; D is undetermined. Specimen: peripheral blood. This sequence originates from a woman younger than 45 with COVID-19, enrolled during active disease. The CDR3 DNA sequence: TGTGCCAGCACCCTTCGAAGAGAGAACACTGAAGCTTTCTTT. This translates into CASTLRRENTEAFF. The full variable domain, in which reference TRBV2 and TRBJ1-1 provide the parts outside the CDR3, is EPEVTQTPSHQVTQMGQEVILRCVPISNHLYFYWYRQILGQKVEFLVSFYNNEISEKSEIFDDQFSVERPDGSNFTLKIRSTKLEDSAMYFCASTLRRENTEAFFGQGTRLTVV.